These 20 T cell receptor beta chains were sequenced from one sample in a study of T cell responses to AZD1222 COVID-19 vaccine. The assay was immunoSEQ multiplex PCR, and TCRdb's table has in-frame clones only and misses some. The data hold over 20,000 clones, with roughly 84% observed a single time. The starting material was peripheral blood, obtained 28 days after the second AZD1222 dose. These receptors were obtained from an adult who received the AZD1222 COVID-19 vaccine.

J is TRBJ1-5 and V is TRBV5-5; D might be TRBD1 (6 bases). The germline V gene encodes CDR1 SGHKS and CDR2 YYEKEE (reference sequence). This CDR3 has 16 amino acids. Trimming took 0 bases from V and 0 from J, leaving 10 bases between them. The CDR3 DNA reads TGTGCCAGCAGCTTGGCCGACAGGCCTAGCAATCAGCCCCAGCATTTT. It codes for CASSLADRPSNQPQHF.

The CDR3 is CASSFIRQNTEAFF. CDR3 bases: TGTGCCAGCAGTTTCATAAGGCAGAACACTGAAGCTTTCTTT. V is TRBV28 and J is TRBJ1-1; D is unclear. This CDR3 is 14 amino acids long. Per germline, CDR1 MDHEN and CDR2 SYDVKM. V lost 3 bases to trimming and J lost 1 base, with 9 bases between them.

This chain links TRBV7-9 with TRBJ2-3; D may be TRBD2 (5 bases). The CDR3 contains 14 residues. Germline V gene lookup returns CDR1 SEHNR and CDR2 FQNEAQ (reference sequence). The V end was cut by 7 bases, the J end by 0 bases, with 11 bases between. In nucleotides, the CDR3 is TGTGCCAGCATCGCCGGGGTTAGCACAGATACGCAGTATTTT. Translation: CASIAGVSTDTQYF.

This clone was detected once. The chain is built from TRBV15 and TRBJ2-1; TRBD1 or TRBD2 may be the D gene (5 bases each). The CDR3 is 16 residues long. The germline V gene has CDR1 LNHNV and CDR2 YYDKDF (reference sequence). V lost 3 bases to trimming and J lost 10 bases, with 22 bases between them. CDR3 residues: CATSRGTGLERREQFF. The CDR3, as DNA: TGTGCCACCAGCAGGGGGACCGGCCTAGAACGGCGAGAGCAGTTCTTC.

This clone was recorded a few times. A junction boundary mismatches the germline segment, possibly from a read error. The CDR3 DNA reads TGTGCCAGCAGGGAAGGGGGACAGGTGCACACCGGGGAGCTGTTTTTT. Translated, it gives CASREGGQVHTGELFF. This chain uses TRBV6-1 with TRBJ2-2, with 8 bases matching TRBD1. Germline values: CDR1 MNHNS, CDR2 SASEGT. CDR3 length equals 16 residues.

The rearrangement uses TRBV28 and TRBJ1-3; D is unclear. The V gene's germline CDR1 is MDHEN and CDR2 SYDVKM. The V end lost 5 bases, the J end lost 5 bases, and 10 bases lay between the germline ends. This CDR3 has 13 residues. The CDR3 region is CASSPGLRNTIYF. The CDR3 bases are TGTGCCAGCAGTCCGGGCCTTAGAAACACCATATATTTT.

The genes are TRBV23-1 and TRBJ2-2; either TRBD1 or TRBD2 may fit D (6 bases each). TRBV23-1 is an ORF, and what it does is uncertain. The V and J ends lost 7 bases and 6 bases respectively, with 15 bases between them. The CDR3 totals 14 residues. The CDR3 is CASTPGQRAGELFF. The CDR3 DNA reads TGCGCCAGCACCCCCGGACAGCGGGCCGGGGAGCTGTTTTTT.

This clone was seen just once. The CDR3 reads CASQEGGRETQYF. The CDR3 DNA reads TGTGCCAGCCAGGAGGGGGGCAGGGAGACCCAGTACTTC. The chain carries TRBV12-3 or TRBV12-4 and TRBJ2-5; D is possibly TRBD1 or TRBD2 (6 bases each). The CDR3 loop spans 13 amino acids. Deletions cut 8 bases from V and 5 bases from J, with 15 bases between.

The rearrangement links TRBV2 to TRBJ2-7; D is unclear. The CDR3 runs 13 residues. Germline CDR1 SNHLY, CDR2 FYNNEI. Trimming left V 3 bases short and J 3 bases short, with 9 bases between. This chain's CDR3 is CASSETRHYEQYF. CDR3 coding DNA: TGTGCCAGCAGTGAGACCAGGCACTACGAGCAGTACTTC.

This clone was seen just once. The rearrangement links TRBV19 to TRBJ1-1; D gene uncertain. In germline, CDR1 is LNHDA, CDR2 SQIVND (reference sequence). V lost 4 bases to trimming and J lost 2 bases, with 11 bases between them. CDR3 length: 14 amino acids. In nucleotides, the CDR3 is TGTGCCAGTAGTACCCCCGGGCCCAACACTGAAGCTTTCTTT. Translated, it gives CASSTPGPNTEAFF.

The chain recombines TRBV5-1 with TRBJ2-1; the D is unclear. Trimming took 7 bases from V and 7 from J, leaving 9 bases between them. This CDR3 has 11 amino acids. Germline V gene lookup returns CDR1 SGHRS and CDR2 YFSETQ. Written as DNA, the CDR3 is TGCGCCAGCGGGTTTTTTAATGAGCAGTTCTTC. Translation: CASGFFNEQFF.

V and J are TRBV19 and TRBJ2-7; tentatively, D is TRBD1 (5 bases). CDR3 length: 16 residues. V was shortened by 3 bases and J by 3 bases, with 18 bases between the two germline ends. CDR1 is LNHDA, CDR2 SQIVND, per germline (reference sequence). Here the CDR3 reads CASSIGLGQGNYEQYF. CDR3 sequence (DNA): TGTGCCAGTAGTATTGGCCTCGGGCAGGGTAACTACGAGCAGTACTTC.

In nucleotides, the CDR3 is TGTGCCAGCAGCTCTCCCCACCGGGTTGGTAGCTATGGCTACACCTTC. The encoded protein is CASSSPHRVGSYGYTF. The rearrangement uses TRBV7-9 and TRBJ1-2; D is uncertain. From germline, CDR1 is SEHNR and CDR2 FQNEAQ (reference sequence). V shed 4 bases and J shed 4 bases, with 19 bases lying between them. There are 16 residues in the CDR3.

This rearrangement joins TRBV20-1 to TRBJ1-1; D is uncertain. The CDR3 is made up of 10 amino acids. Germline-derived CDR1 and CDR2 are DFQATT and SNEGSKA (reference sequence). Trimming stripped 6 bases from V and 3 bases from J, with 5 bases between. Here the CDR3 reads CSAPHTEAFF. The CDR3 DNA sequence: TGCAGTGCGCCCCACACTGAAGCTTTCTTT.

This chain joins TRBV6-6 and TRBJ1-3; 7 nucleotides align to TRBD1. J gave up 0 bases and V 6 bases, and 5 bases lay outside the gene matches. The CDR3 covers 15 residues. Germline lookup yields CDR1 MNHNY and CDR2 SVGAGI (reference sequence). CDR3 bases: TGTGCCAGCAGCTCGGGACAGTCCTCTGGAAACACCATATATTTT. Protein sequence: CASSSGQSSGNTIYF.

The chain joins TRBV19 to TRBJ1-1; TRBD1 aligns across 9 bases. V was pared by 11 bases and J by 4 bases, with 8 bases of the junction left unmatched. There are 13 residues in the CDR3. CDR1 is LNHDA, CDR2 SQIVND, per germline (reference sequence). The CDR3 here is CAAGTGSVTEAFF. The CDR3 DNA reads TGTGCCGCCGGGACAGGGTCGGTCACTGAAGCTTTCTTT.

This sequence joins TRBV4-3 and TRBJ1-4; 7 bases match TRBD1. The CDR3 consists of 15 residues. V dropped 4 bases and J dropped 1; count of bases not matched to a gene: 3. Germline V gene data show CDR1 as LGHNA and CDR2 as YSLEER. The CDR3 DNA reads as TGCGCCAGCAGCCTACGGACAGGAACTAATGAAAAACTGTTTTTT. Its protein product is CASSLRTGTNEKLFF.

The chain joins TRBV7-3 to TRBJ2-7; TRBD2 agrees at 9 bases. V lost 4 bases and J lost 6; bases outside the gene matches: 10. Germline V gene lookup returns CDR1 SGHTA and CDR2 FQGTGA. The CDR3 is 15 residues long. The CDR3 DNA is TGTGCCAGCAGCTCGTTAGTAGCGGGAGACGGCGAGCAGTACTTC. Encoded protein: CASSSLVAGDGEQYF.

This sequence joins TRBV4-2 and TRBJ2-7; 7 bases are shared with TRBD2. Germline V gives CDR1 LGHNA, CDR2 YNFKEQ. This CDR3 has 16 residues. Trimming cost V 4 bases and J 2 bases; bases outside gene matches: 11. The CDR3 is CASSRTPTGGTYEQYF. The CDR3 region has the DNA TGTGCCAGCAGCCGAACCCCCACGGGAGGAACCTACGAGCAGTACTTC.

This chain uses TRBV7-2 with TRBJ2-2; a possible D gene is TRBD2 (6 bases). Germline loops: CDR1 SGHTA, CDR2 FQGNSA. The V end was cut by 5 bases, the J end by 1 base, with 8 bases between. This CDR3 region has 14 residues. CDR3 amino acids: CASSTGLNTGELFF. CDR3 coding DNA: TGTGCCAGCAGCACGGGACTGAACACCGGGGAGCTGTTTTTT.